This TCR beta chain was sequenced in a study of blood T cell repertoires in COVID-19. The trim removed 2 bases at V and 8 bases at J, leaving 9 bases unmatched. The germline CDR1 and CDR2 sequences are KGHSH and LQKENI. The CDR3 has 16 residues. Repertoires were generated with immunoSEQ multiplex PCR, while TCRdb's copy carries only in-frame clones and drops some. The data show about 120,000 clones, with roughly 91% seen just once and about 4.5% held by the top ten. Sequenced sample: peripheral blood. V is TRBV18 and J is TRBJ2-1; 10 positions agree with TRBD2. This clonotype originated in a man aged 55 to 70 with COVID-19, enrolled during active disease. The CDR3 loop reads CASSPRLLAGRDEQFF. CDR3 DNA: TGTGCCAGCTCACCAAGGCTACTAGCGGGGAGGGATGAGCAGTTCTTC.